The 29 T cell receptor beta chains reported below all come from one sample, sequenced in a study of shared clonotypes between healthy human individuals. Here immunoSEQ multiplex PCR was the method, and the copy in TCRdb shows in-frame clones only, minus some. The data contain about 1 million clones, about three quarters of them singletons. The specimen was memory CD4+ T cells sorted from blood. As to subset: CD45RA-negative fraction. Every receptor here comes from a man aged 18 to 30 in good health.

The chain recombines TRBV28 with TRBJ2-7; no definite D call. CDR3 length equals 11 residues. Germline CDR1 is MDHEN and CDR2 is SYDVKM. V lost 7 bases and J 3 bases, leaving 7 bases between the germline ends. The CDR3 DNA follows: TGTGCCAGCACAGGAGACTACGAGCAGTACTTC. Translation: CASTGDYEQYF.

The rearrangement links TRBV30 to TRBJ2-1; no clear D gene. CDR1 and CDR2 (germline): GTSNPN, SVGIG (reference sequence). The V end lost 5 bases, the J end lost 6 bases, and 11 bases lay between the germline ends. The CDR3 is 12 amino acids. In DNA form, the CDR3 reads TGTGCCTGGGCCAGGACGGCCAATGAGCAGTTCTTC. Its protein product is CAWARTANEQFF. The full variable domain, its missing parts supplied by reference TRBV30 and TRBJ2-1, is SQTIHQWPATLVQPVGSPLSLECTVEGTSNPNLYWYRQAAGRGLQLLFYSVGIGQISSEVPQNLSASRPQDRQFILSSKKLLLSDSGFYLCAWARTANEQFFGPGTRLTVL.

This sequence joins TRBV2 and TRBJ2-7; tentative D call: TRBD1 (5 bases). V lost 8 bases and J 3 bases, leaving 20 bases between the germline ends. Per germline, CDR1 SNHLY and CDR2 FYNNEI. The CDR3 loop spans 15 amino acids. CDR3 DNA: TGTGCCAGCGTAAAAGAGACAGTCACGAACTACGAGCAGTACTTC. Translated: CASVKETVTNYEQYF.

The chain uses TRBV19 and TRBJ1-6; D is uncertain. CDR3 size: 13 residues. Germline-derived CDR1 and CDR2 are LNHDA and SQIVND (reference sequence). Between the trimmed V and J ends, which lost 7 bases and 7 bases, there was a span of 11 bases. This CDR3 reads CASNGLSNSPLHF. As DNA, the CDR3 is TGTGCCAGTAACGGGCTGTCGAATTCACCCCTCCACTTT.

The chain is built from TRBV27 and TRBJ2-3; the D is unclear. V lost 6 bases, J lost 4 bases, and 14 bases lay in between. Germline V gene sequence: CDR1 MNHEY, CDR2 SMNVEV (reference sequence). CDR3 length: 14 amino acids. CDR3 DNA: TGTGCCAGCAGACACAAAGGGTTCCCAGATACGCAGTATTTT. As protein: CASRHKGFPDTQYF.

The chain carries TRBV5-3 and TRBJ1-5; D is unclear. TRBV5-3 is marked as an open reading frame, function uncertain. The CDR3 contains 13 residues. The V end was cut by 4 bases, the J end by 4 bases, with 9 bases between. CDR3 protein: CARSLTGNQPQHF. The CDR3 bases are TGTGCCAGAAGCCTAACCGGAAATCAGCCCCAGCATTTT.

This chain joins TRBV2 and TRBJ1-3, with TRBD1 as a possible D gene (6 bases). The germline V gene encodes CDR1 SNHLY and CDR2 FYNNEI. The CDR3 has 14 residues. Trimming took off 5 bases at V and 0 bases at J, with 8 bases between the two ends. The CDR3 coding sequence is TGTGCCAGCAGTAGACAGGCCTCTGGAAACACCATATATTTT. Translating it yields CASSRQASGNTIYF.

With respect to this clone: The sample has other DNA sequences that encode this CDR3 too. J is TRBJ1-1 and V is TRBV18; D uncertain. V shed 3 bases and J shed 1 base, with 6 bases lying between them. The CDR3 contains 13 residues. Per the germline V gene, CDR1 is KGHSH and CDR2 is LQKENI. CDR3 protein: CASSPRGNTEAFF. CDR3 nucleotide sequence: TGTGCCAGCTCACCGCGGGGGAACACTGAAGCTTTCTTT.

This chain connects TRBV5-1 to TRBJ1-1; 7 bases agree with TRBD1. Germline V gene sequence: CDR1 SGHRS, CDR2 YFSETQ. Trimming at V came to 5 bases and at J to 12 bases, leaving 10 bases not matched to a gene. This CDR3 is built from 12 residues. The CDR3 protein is CASRLNRGGPFF. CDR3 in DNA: TGCGCCAGCAGGCTGAACAGGGGTGGCCCTTTCTTT.

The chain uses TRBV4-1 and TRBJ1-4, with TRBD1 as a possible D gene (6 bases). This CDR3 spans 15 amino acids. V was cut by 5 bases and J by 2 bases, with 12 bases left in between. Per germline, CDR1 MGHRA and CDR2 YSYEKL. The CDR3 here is CASSAPGVTNEKLFF. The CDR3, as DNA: TGCGCCAGCAGCGCCCCAGGGGTTACTAATGAAAAACTGTTTTTT.

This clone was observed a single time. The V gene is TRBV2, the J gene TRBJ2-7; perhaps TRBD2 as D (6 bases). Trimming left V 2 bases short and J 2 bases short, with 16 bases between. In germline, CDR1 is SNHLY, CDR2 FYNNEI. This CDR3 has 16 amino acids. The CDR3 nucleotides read TGTGCCAGCAGTGAATCCCCGGGGGATTTACCCTACGAGCAGTACTTC. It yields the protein CASSESPGDLPYEQYF. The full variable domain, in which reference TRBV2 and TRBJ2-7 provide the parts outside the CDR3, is EPEVTQTPSHQVTQMGQEVILRCVPISNHLYFYWYRQILGQKVEFLVSFYNNEISEKSEIFDDQFSVERPDGSNFTLKIRSTKLEDSAMYFCASSESPGDLPYEQYFGPGTRLTVT.

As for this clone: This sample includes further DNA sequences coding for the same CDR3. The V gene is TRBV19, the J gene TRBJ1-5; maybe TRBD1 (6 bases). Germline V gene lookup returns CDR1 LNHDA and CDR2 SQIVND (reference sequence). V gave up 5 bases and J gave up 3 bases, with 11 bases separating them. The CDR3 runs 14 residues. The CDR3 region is CASSVQGSNQPQHF. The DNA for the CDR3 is TGTGCCAGTAGTGTTCAGGGGTCCAATCAGCCCCAGCATTTT.

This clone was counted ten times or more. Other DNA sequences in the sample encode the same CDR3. The CDR3 DNA sequence: TGTGCCAGCAGCCTGGACAGTGGTAATTCACCCCTCCACTTT. Translated, it gives CASSLDSGNSPLHF. V usage is TRBV5-4 and J usage is TRBJ1-6, with a weak D call TRBD1 (6 bases). There are 14 residues in the CDR3. CDR1 is SGHNT and CDR2 is YYREEE in the germline V gene (reference sequence). The germline V and J ends were trimmed by 4 bases and 6 bases, with 11 bases remaining between them.

CDR3 region: CASSSTLSGGQVDTQYF. The CDR3 DNA reads as TGCGCCAGCAGCTCGACACTAAGCGGGGGCCAAGTGGATACGCAGTATTTT. The chain couples TRBV5-1 to TRBJ2-3, with 8 positions matching TRBD2. This CDR3 region has 17 residues. The trim removed 3 bases at V and 6 bases at J, leaving 15 bases unmatched. Germline values: CDR1 SGHRS, CDR2 YFSETQ.

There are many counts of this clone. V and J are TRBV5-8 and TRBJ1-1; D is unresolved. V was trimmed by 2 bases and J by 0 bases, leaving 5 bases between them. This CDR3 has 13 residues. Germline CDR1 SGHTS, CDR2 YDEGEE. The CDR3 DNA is TGTGCCAGCAGCTTAACGGTGAACACTGAAGCTTTCTTT. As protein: CASSLTVNTEAFF.

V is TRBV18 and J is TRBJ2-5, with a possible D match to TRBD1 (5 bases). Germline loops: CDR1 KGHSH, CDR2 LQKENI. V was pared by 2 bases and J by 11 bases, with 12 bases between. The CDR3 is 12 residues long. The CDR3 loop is CASSPNQGVQYF. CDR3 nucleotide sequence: TGTGCCAGCTCACCAAATCAGGGTGTGCAGTACTTC.

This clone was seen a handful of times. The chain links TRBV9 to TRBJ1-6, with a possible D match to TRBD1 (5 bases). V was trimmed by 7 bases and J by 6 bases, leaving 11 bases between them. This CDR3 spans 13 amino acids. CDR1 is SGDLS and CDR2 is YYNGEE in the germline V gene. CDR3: CASDQGTNSPLHF. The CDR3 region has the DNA TGTGCCAGCGACCAGGGAACTAATTCACCCCTCCACTTT.

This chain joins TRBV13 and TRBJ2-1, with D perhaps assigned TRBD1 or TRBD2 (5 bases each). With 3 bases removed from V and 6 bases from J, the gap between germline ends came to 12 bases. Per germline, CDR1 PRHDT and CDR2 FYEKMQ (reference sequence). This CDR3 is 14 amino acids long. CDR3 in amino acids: CASSFGQRGNEQFF. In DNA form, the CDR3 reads TGTGCCAGCAGCTTCGGTCAGAGGGGCAATGAGCAGTTCTTC. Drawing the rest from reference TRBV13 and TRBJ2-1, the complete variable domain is AAGVIQSPRHLIKEKRETATLKCYPIPRHDTVYWYQQGPGQDPQFLISFYEKMQSDKGSIPDRFSAQQFSDYHSELNMSSLELGDSALYFCASSFGQRGNEQFFGPGTRLTVL.

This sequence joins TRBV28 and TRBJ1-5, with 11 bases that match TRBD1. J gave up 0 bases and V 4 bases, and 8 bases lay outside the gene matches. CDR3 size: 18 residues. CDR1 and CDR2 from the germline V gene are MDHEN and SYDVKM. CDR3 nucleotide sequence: TGTGCCAGCAGTTCGGACAGGGGGCATCCCAATAGCAATCAGCCCCAGCATTTT. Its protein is CASSSDRGHPNSNQPQHF.

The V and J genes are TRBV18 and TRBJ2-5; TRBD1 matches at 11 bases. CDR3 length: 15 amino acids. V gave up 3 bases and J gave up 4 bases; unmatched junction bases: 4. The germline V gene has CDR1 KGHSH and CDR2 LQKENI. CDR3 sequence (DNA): TGTGCCAGCTCACCTGGACAGGGGGCGGCAGAGACCCAGTACTTC. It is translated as CASSPGQGAAETQYF.

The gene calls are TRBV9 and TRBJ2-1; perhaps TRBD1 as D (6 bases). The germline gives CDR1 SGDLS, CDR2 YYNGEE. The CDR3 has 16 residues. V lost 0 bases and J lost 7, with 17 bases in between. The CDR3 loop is CASSVGGQGVRNEQFF. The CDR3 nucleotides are TGTGCCAGCAGCGTAGGGGGGCAGGGTGTAAGGAATGAGCAGTTCTTC. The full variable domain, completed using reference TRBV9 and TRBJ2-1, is DSGVTQTPKHLITATGQRVTLRCSPRSGDLSVYWYQQSLDQGLQFLIQYYNGEERAKGNILERFSAQQFPDLHSELNLSSLELGDSALYFCASSVGGQGVRNEQFFGPGTRLTVL.

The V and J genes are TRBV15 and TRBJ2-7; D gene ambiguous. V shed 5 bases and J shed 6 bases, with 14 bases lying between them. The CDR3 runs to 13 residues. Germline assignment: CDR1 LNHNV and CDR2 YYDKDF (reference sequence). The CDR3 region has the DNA TGTGCCACCAGCGAAGGTCGAAAGGGCGAGCAGTACTTC. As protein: CATSEGRKGEQYF.

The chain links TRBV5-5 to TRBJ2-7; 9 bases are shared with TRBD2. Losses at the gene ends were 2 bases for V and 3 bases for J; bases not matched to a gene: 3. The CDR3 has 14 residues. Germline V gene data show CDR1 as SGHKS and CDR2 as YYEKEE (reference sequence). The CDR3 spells CASSFGSGSYEQYF. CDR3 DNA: TGTGCCAGCAGCTTCGGTAGCGGGAGCTACGAGCAGTACTTC.

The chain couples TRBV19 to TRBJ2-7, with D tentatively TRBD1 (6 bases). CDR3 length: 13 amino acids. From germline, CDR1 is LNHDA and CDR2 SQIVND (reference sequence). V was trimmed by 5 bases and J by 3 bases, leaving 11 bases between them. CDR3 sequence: CASSPEQGYEQYF. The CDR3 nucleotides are TGTGCCAGTAGTCCCGAACAGGGCTACGAGCAGTACTTC.

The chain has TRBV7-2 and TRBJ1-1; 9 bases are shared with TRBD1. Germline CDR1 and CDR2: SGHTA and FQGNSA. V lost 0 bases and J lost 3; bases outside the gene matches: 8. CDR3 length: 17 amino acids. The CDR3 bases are TGTGCCAGCAGCTTAGCGCGGACAGGGGCAAAGGACACTGAAGCTTTCTTT. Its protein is CASSLARTGAKDTEAFF.

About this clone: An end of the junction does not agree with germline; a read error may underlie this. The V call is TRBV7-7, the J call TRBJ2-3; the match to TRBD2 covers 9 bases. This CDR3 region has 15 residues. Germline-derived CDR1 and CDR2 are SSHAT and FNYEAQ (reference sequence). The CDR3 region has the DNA TGTGCTAGCAGCCGTAGCGGGAGTGGGGCAGATACGCAGTATTTT. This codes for CASSRSGSGADTQYF.

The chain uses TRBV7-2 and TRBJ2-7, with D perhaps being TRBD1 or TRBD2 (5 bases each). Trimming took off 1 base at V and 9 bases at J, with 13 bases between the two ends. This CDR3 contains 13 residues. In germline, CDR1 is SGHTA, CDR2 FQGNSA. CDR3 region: CASSLGGPSGQYF. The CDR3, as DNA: TGTGCCAGCAGCTTAGGGGGACCCTCGGGGCAGTACTTC.

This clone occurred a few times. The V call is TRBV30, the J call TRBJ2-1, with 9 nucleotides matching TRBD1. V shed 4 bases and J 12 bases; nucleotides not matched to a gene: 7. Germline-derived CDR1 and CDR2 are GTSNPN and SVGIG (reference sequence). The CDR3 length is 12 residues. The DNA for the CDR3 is TGTGCCTGGAACTTACCGGGACAGGGGCAGTTCTTC. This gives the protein CAWNLPGQGQFF. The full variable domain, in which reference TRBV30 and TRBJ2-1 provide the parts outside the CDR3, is SQTIHQWPATLVQPVGSPLSLECTVEGTSNPNLYWYRQAAGRGLQLLFYSVGIGQISSEVPQNLSASRPQDRQFILSSKKLLLSDSGFYLCAWNLPGQGQFFGPGTRLTVL.

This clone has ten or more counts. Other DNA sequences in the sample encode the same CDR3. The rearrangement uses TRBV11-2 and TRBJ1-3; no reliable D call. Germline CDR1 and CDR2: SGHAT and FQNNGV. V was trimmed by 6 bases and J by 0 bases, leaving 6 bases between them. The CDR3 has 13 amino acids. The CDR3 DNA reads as TGTGCCAGCAGTGTCTCCTCTGGAAACACCATATATTTT. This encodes CASSVSSGNTIYF.